The source of this TCR beta chain is a study of cytotoxic CD8 clonotypes in ibrutinib-treated CLL. Study outcomes and limitations: Age-matched healthy donor levels were exceeded by baseline clonality, which tracked circulating CD8+ T-cell counts.

V was cut by 5 bases and J by 7 bases, with 7 bases left in between. Germline V gives CDR1 SGHAT, CDR2 FQNNGV. There are 11 residues in the CDR3. Libraries were prepared by immunoSEQ multiplex PCR; TCRdb keeps only in-frame clonotypes and omits some of them. The data contain some 300,000 clones, around four fifths of them singletons. A remark on this clone: Its cognate antigen is unknown.

The chain has TRBV11-2 and TRBJ2-3; D is uncertain. The TCR comes from a human donor with chronic lymphocytic leukemia. The starting material was PBMCs, obtained before ibrutinib treatment. CDR3 in DNA: TGTGCCAGCAGCCGTGGGTATACGCAGTATTTT. Translating gives CASSRGYTQYF.